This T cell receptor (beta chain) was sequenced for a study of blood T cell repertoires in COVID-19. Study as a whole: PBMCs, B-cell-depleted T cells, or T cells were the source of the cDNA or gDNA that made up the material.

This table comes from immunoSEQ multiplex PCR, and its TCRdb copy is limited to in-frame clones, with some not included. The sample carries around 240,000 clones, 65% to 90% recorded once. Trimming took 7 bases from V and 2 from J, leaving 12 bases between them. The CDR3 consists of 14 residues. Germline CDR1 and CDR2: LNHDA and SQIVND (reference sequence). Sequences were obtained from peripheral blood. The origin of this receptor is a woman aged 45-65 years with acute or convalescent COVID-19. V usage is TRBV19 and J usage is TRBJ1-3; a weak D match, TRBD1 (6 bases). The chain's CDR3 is CASTPGVPGNTIYF. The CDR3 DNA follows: TGTGCCAGTACCCCAGGGGTCCCTGGAAACACCATATATTTT.